Below are 7 T cell receptor beta chains sequenced from a single sample in a study of radiotherapy plus CTLA-4 blockade in lung cancer. Clones were read by immunoSEQ multiplex PCR, and TCRdb kept only the in-frame ones, dropping some. The sample has about 97,000 clones; about four fifths are singletons. Source: peripheral blood, taken from a patient treated with radiotherapy plus ipilimumab. The receptors derive from a human donor with non-small cell lung cancer who had a partial response to radiotherapy plus ipilimumab. Some clones in this sample may be carry-over from other donors' samples.

This chain links TRBV6-1 with TRBJ1-5; TRBD1 agrees at 10 bases. The CDR3 is 18 residues long. Germline trimming cut 4 bases from V and 7 bases from J; bases unmatched to any gene: 16. The germline CDR1 and CDR2 sequences are MNHNS and SASEGT. This CDR3 is CASSGRLTGGRIQQPQHF. CDR3 bases: TGTGCCAGCAGTGGGCGGTTGACAGGGGGCAGAATCCAACAGCCCCAGCATTTT.

This clone was seen a few times. The CDR3 nucleotides are TGTGCCAGCAGCTTAGCGCTGGCCTCCTACAATGAGCAGTTCTTC. Translation: CASSLALASYNEQFF. V gene TRBV7-2 combines with J gene TRBJ2-1; the D is unclear. V was pared by 0 bases and J by 0 bases, with 6 bases between. CDR3 length: 15 residues. CDR1 and CDR2 (germline): SGHTA, FQGNSA.

The chain combines TRBV7-2 with TRBJ2-2; tentative D call: TRBD1 (6 bases). The length of the CDR3 is 15 residues. V lost 2 bases, J lost 4 bases, and 11 bases lay in between. Per germline, CDR1 SGHTA and CDR2 FQGNSA. CDR3 DNA: TGTGCCAGCAGCTTACAACAGGGATTCACCGGGGAGCTGTTTTTT. This sequence encodes CASSLQQGFTGELFF.

This chain uses TRBV28 with TRBJ2-7; 9 bases fit TRBD1. Losses at the gene ends were 3 bases for V and 3 bases for J; bases not matched to a gene: 9. The germline gives CDR1 MDHEN, CDR2 SYDVKM. The CDR3 sequence is 16 residues long. This chain's CDR3 is CASSFPGTGKIYEQYF. CDR3 bases: TGTGCCAGCAGTTTCCCGGGGACAGGGAAAATCTACGAGCAGTACTTC.

This clone was seen a few times. This chain uses TRBV19 with TRBJ1-1; no firm D call. CDR3 size: 14 residues. Between the trimmed V and J ends, which lost 6 bases and 2 bases, there was a span of 13 bases. From germline, CDR1 is LNHDA and CDR2 SQIVND (reference sequence). For the CDR3, the DNA is TGTGCCAGTAGGCCAGCGGGTTTTAACACTGAAGCTTTCTTT. This sequence encodes CASRPAGFNTEAFF. Variable domain in full (rest from reference TRBV19 and TRBJ1-1): DGGITQSPKYLFRKEGQNVTLSCEQNLNHDAMYWYRQDPGQGLRLIYYSQIVNDFQKGDIAEGYSVSREKKESFPLTVTSAQKNPTAFYLCASRPAGFNTEAFFGQGTRLTVV.

This chain joins TRBV27 and TRBJ2-7, with TRBD2 matching 10 bases. CDR3 length equals 18 residues. With 2 bases clipped from V and 3 bases from J, the junction kept 13 bases outside the gene matches. Germline assignment: CDR1 MNHEY and CDR2 SMNVEV (reference sequence). The DNA of the CDR3 is TGTGCCAGCAGTTTACTTGGGGTTAGCGGGGGGCCGAGCTACGAGCAGTACTTC. Amino acids: CASSLLGVSGGPSYEQYF.

This clone was found once. This chain joins TRBV11-3 and TRBJ1-1; the D is unclear. The length of the CDR3 is 15 residues. Deletions cut 5 bases from V and 1 base from J, with 14 bases between. CDR1 and CDR2 from the germline V gene are SGHNT and YENEEA. CDR3 residues: CASSESPQKNTEAFF. CDR3 DNA sequence: TGTGCCAGCAGCGAATCCCCACAAAAGAACACTGAAGCTTTCTTT.